Listed below are T cell receptor beta chains from one sample, sequenced in a study of blood T cell repertoires in COVID-19. Clones were sequenced by immunoSEQ multiplex PCR, and TCRdb holds only the in-frame ones, with some missing. The table lists under 300,000 clones, around 90% of them singletons. Specimen: peripheral blood. These TCRs come from a man aged 30-40 years with COVID-19, enrolled during active disease. Both conserved end residues are part of each CDR3. D genes are given only for firm matches. The size of a clone is reported for some rows only, either as once, few or many, or as a class for expanded clones.

>TRBD1|TRBJ2-2|TRBV24-1|.
TGTGCCACCGGGACAGGTTCCACCGGGGAGCTGTTTTTT
CATGTGSTGELFF
>.|TRBJ1-2|TRBV3-1/TRBV3-2|few
TGTGCCAGCAGCCAAGAGGGCTATAACTATGGCTACACCTTC
CASSQEGYNYGYTF
>.|TRBJ1-1|TRBV5-4|.
TGTGCCAGCAGCCTCCCCGGGGATCTCACTGAAGCTTTCTTT
CASSLPGDLTEAFF
>TRBD2|TRBJ2-3|TRBV12-3/TRBV12-4|.
TGTGCCAGCAGTTTGGGGGGGGCAGATACGCAGTATTTT
CASSLGGADTQYF
>.|TRBJ2-1|TRBV5-1|.
TGCGCCAGCAGCTTGGATCAGGGCAGCTCCTACAATGAGCAGTTCTTC
CASSLDQGSSYNEQFF
>.|TRBJ1-3|TRBV30|once
TGTGCCCACGGGGGTGGAAACACCATATATTTT
CAHGGGNTIYF
>TRBD2|TRBJ2-5|TRBV10-3|.
TGTGCCATCAGCACGGAGATACTAGCGGGTGGAGAGACCCAGTACTTC
CAISTEILAGGETQYF
>.|TRBJ1-2|TRBV5-1|.
TGCGCCAGCAGCTTGACAGGGAGCTATGGCTACACCTTC
CASSLTGSYGYTF
>.|TRBJ1-1|TRBV6-6|once
TGTGCCAGCACCTTTAAGGTGAGCGGCTACACTGAAGCTTTCTTT
CASTFKVSGYTEAFF
>TRBD1|TRBJ2-7|TRBV5-1|.
TGCGCCAGCAGCCCCTACGGGACAGGTTCTCCCTACGAGCAGTACTTC
CASSPYGTGSPYEQYF
>.|TRBJ1-3|TRBV13|.
TGTGCCAGCAGCTTAGGCCTCGGGATACGGAGCTCTGGAAACACCATATATTTT
CASSLGLGIRSSGNTIYF
>.|TRBJ1-2|TRBV27|.
TGTGCCAGCAGTTTATCGTCTACCGTTTCTAACTATGGCTACACCTTC
CASSLSSTVSNYGYTF
>TRBD1|TRBJ2-7|TRBV18|.
TGTGCCAGCTCATTCCAGACAGGGGCTCCCTACGAGCAGTACTTC
CASSFQTGAPYEQYF
>TRBD1|TRBJ2-7|TRBV7-9|once
TGTGCCAGCAGCGCCTACAGGGGAAGAGAGCAGTACTTC
CASSAYRGREQYF
>.|TRBJ2-5|TRBV5-1|.
TGCGCCAGCAGCTTGGGGGCGGGGGCGTACCAAGAGACCCAGTACTTC
CASSLGAGAYQETQYF
>.|TRBJ1-3|TRBV11-3|.
TGTGCCAGCAGCTTAGGGGAGGGCTCTGGAAACACCATATATTTT
CASSLGEGSGNTIYF
>.|TRBJ1-5|TRBV30|once
TGTGCCTGGAGTCTCGACAGTGATCAGCCCCAGCATTTT
CAWSLDSDQPQHF
>.|TRBJ2-7|TRBV27|.
TGTGCCAGCAGTCCCTTGAGGGGGGAGCAGTACTTC
CASSPLRGEQYF
>TRBD2|TRBJ2-2|TRBV11-2|.
TGTGCCAGCAGCCTGGCTAGCGGGCCCACCGGGGAGCTGTTTTTT
CASSLASGPTGELFF
>TRBD2|TRBJ2-3|TRBV4-1|.
TGCGCCAGCAGCCAAGAGGGAGGAGCGGGGATGGCAGATACGCAGTATTTT
CASSQEGGAGMADTQYF
>TRBD2|TRBJ2-1|TRBV5-6|.
TGTGCCAGCAGCTTGAGTAGCGGGGGGGCCGTGACTTACAATGAGCAGTTCTTC
CASSLSSGGAVTYNEQFF
>.|TRBJ2-3|TRBV2|.
TGTGCCAGCAGTGGGGGAGGAGATACGCAGTATTTT
CASSGGGDTQYF
>.|TRBJ2-3|TRBV10-1|.
TGCGCCAGCAGTGAGGCAGGGGTCACAGATACGCAGTATTTT
CASSEAGVTDTQYF
>TRBD1|TRBJ2-7|TRBV6-5|.
TGTGCCAGCGGAAGAACCGACAGGGGCTACGAGCAGTACTTC
CASGRTDRGYEQYF
>TRBD1|TRBJ1-3|TRBV11-2|.
TGTGCCAGCAGCTCGTTGACAGGGATCGGAAACACCATATATTTT
CASSSLTGIGNTIYF
>.|TRBJ1-1|TRBV5-1|.
TGCGCCAGCTCCGCCCAGGTGAACACTGAAGCTTTCTTT
CASSAQVNTEAFF
>TRBD2|TRBJ2-1|TRBV6-5|once
TGTGCCAGCAGTCCGGGACTAGCGGACTACAATGAGCAGTTCTTC
CASSPGLADYNEQFF
>.|TRBJ2-5|TRBV2|.
TGTGCCAGCAGTGGGGAGGCAGGGGAGACCCAGTACTTC
CASSGEAGETQYF
>TRBD1|TRBJ2-2|TRBV27|.
TGTGCCAGCAGTTTCCCAGGGGGCACCGGGGAGCTGTTTTTT
CASSFPGGTGELFF
>TRBD1|TRBJ1-5|TRBV3-1/TRBV3-2|.
TGTGCCAGCAGCCAGGGGACAGATAGCAATCAGCCCCAGCATTTT
CASSQGTDSNQPQHF
>.|TRBJ2-3|TRBV9|.
TGTGCCAGCAGCGAGGTGGGGGCTACGCAGTATTTT
CASSEVGATQYF
>TRBD1|TRBJ1-3|TRBV9|.
TGTGCCAGCAGCCCGCAAGGGGACAGGGGAAACACCATATATTTT
CASSPQGDRGNTIYF
>TRBD1|TRBJ1-2|TRBV15|once
TGTGCCACCAGCAGGGACAGGGTGTCTTCTAGGGGCTACACCTTC
CATSRDRVSSRGYTF
>TRBD1|TRBJ1-1|TRBV29-1|.
TGCAGCGTTGCTCCAGGGGGTACTGAAGCTTTCTTT
CSVAPGGTEAFF
>.|TRBJ2-1|TRBV2|.
TGTGCCAGCAGTGAGCCAACTTTTGCTCACAATGAGCAGTTCTTC
CASSEPTFAHNEQFF
>TRBD1|TRBJ2-6|TRBV7-3|.
TGTGCCAGCAGCCAGGACCGACAGGGCCTCTCTGGGGCCAACGTCCTGACTTTC
CASSQDRQGLSGANVLTF
>.|TRBJ1-4|TRBV6-5|.
TGTGCCAGCAGTTACTCCCCGGGCGGGGAGCTGGAAAAACTGTTTTTT
CASSYSPGGELEKLFF
>.|TRBJ2-5|TRBV10-3|.
TGTGCCATCAGTGAGTCGACTCCCCAAGAGACCCAGTACTTC
CAISESTPQETQYF
>.|TRBJ1-4|TRBV2|.
TGTGCCAGCAGTGACGGGGAAAAACTGTTTTTT
CASSDGEKLFF
>.|TRBJ1-1|TRBV2|few
TGTGCCAGCAGTGAATGGGGTGGCAGGGCCACTGAAGCTTTCTTT
CASSEWGGRATEAFF
>.|TRBJ2-5|TRBV7-9|.
TGTGCCAGCAGCTTAGGCAGCGTAGAGACCCAGTACTTC
CASSLGSVETQYF
>.|TRBJ2-1|TRBV9|.
TGTGCCAGCAGCGTAGATGGGGCCTACCCCTACAATGAGCAGTTCTTC
CASSVDGAYPYNEQFF
>TRBD1|TRBJ1-1|TRBV27|.
TGTGCCAGCAGTTACCGGACAGGTGACACTGAAGCTTTCTTT
CASSYRTGDTEAFF
>TRBD1|TRBJ1-1|TRBV18|.
TGTGCCAGCTCACCACAGGGACAGGGCACTGAAGCTTTCTTT
CASSPQGQGTEAFF
>TRBD1|TRBJ1-5|TRBV6-2/TRBV6-3|few
TGTGCCAGCAGCCTGGGACAGGTGTCCAATCAGCCCCAGCATTTT
CASSLGQVSNQPQHF
>TRBD2|TRBJ2-2|TRBV6-4|.
TGTGCCAGCGGACTAGCGGACACCGGGGAGCTGTTTTTT
CASGLADTGELFF
>.|TRBJ1-2|TRBV2|.
TGTGCCAGCAGTCCTGGGTCGGAGGGCTACACCTTC
CASSPGSEGYTF
>.|TRBJ2-7|TRBV7-2|.
TGTGCCAGCAGCTCATCTCTTTATGGGGCGGGGACGAGCTCCTACGAGCAGTACTTC
CASSSSLYGAGTSSYEQYF
>.|TRBJ1-1|TRBV2|.
TGTGCCAGCAGCATCGGTCAGAACACTGAAGCTTTCTTT
CASSIGQNTEAFF
>.|TRBJ1-2|TRBV5-1|.
TGCGCCAGCAGCTTGGACTCACAGTCGCTCTATGGCTACACCTTC
CASSLDSQSLYGYTF
>.|TRBJ1-5|TRBV19|.
TGTGCCAGTAGTATAGCACAGGGCAGCAATCAGCCCCAGCATTTT
CASSIAQGSNQPQHF
>.|TRBJ1-2|TRBV6-1|.
TGTGCCAGCAGTGACCACTCCGGGGGTCGTGGCTATGGCTACACCTTC
CASSDHSGGRGYGYTF
>TRBD2|TRBJ2-5|TRBV5-6|.
TGTGCCAGCAGCTCAGCGGGACTAGACCAAGAGACCCAGTACTTC
CASSSAGLDQETQYF
>TRBD1|TRBJ1-4|TRBV29-1|once
TGCAGCGCGGGACAGGGGGAAAAACTGTTTTTT
CSAGQGEKLFF